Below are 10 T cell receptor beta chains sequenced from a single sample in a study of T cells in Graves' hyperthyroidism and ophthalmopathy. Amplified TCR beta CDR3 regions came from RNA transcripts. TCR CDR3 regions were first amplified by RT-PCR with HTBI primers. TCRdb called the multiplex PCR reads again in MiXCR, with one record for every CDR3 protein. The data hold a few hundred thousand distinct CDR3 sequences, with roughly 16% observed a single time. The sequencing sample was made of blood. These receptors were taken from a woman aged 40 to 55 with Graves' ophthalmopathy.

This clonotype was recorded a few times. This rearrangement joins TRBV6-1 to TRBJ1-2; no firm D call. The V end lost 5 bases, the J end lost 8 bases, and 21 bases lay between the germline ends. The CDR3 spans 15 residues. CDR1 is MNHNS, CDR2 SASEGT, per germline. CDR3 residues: CASSQSSGPPRGYTF. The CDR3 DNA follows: TGTGCCAGCAGTCAATCTTCTGGACCACCGAGAGGCTACACCTTC.

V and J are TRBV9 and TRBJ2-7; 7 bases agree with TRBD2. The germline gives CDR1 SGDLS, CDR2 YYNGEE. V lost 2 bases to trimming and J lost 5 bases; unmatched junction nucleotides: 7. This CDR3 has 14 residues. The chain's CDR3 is CASSVSTSSHEQYF. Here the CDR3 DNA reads TGTGCCAGCAGCGTGTCGACTAGCAGCCACGAGCAGTACTTC.

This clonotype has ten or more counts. The CDR3, as DNA: TGTGCCAGCAGAGCAAACAGGGGTGTTAACACTGAAGCTTTCTTT. Protein sequence: CASRANRGVNTEAFF. This sequence joins TRBV12-3 or TRBV12-4 and TRBJ1-1; TRBD1 matches 7 bases. The CDR3 is 15 amino acids. The junction had 9 bases not matched to a gene; V was cut back by 6 bases and J by 2 bases.

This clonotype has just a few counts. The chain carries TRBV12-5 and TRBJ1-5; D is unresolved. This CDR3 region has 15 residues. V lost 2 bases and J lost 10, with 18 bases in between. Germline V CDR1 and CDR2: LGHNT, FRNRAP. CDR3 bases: TGTGCTAGTGGTTTGCCCGACGGGGTCCCCTTACCCCAGCATTTT. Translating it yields CASGLPDGVPLPQHF.

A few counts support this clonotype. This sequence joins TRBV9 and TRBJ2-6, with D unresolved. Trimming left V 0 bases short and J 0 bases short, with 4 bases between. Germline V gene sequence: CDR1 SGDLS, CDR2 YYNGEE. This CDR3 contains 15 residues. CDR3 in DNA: TGTGCCAGCAGCGTAGCCAGCTCTGGGGCCAACGTCCTGACTTTC. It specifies CASSVASSGANVLTF.

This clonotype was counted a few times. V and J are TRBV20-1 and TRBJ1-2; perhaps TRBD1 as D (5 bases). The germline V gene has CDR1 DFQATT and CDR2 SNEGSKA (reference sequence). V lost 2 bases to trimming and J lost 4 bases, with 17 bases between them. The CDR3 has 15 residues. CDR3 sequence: CSARLPGPPGYGYTF. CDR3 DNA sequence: TGCAGTGCTAGACTACCAGGGCCGCCGGGCTATGGCTACACCTTC.

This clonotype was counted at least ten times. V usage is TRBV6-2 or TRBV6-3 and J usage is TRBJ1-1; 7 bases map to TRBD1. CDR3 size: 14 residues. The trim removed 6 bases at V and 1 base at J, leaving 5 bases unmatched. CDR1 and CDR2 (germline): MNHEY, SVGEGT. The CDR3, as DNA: TGTGCCAGCAGAACCGGGACAGAGAACACTGAAGCTTTCTTT. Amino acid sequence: CASRTGTENTEAFF.

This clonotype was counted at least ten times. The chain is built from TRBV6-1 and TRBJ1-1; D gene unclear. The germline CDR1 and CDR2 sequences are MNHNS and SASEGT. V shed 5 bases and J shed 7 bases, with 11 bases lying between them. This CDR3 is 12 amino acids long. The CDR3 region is CASSPRRDEAFF. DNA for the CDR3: TGTGCCAGCAGTCCACGACGGGATGAAGCTTTCTTT.

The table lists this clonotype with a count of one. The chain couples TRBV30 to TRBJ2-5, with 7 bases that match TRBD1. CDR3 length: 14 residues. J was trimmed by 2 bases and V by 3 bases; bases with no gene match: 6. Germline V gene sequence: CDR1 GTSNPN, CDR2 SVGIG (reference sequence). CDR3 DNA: TGTGCCTGGAGCGCCGACAGGGCTCAAGAGACCCAGTACTTC. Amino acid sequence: CAWSADRAQETQYF.

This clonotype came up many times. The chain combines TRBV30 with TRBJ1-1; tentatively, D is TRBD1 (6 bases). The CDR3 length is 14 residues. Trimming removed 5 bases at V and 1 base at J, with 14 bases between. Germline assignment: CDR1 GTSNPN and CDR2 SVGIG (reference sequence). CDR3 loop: CAWSKWGANTEAFF. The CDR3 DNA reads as TGTGCCTGGTCGAAATGGGGGGCGAACACTGAAGCTTTCTTT.